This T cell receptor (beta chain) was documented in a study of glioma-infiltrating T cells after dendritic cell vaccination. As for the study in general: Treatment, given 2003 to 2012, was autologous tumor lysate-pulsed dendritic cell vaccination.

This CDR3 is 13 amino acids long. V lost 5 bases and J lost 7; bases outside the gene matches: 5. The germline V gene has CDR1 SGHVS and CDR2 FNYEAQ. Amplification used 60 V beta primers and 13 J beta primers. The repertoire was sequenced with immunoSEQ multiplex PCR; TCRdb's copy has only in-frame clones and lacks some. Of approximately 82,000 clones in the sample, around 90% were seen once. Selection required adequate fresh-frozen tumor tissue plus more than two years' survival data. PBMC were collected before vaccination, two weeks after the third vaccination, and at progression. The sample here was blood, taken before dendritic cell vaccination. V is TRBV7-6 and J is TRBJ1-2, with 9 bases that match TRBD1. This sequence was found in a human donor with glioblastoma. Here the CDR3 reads CASSHPDRGGYTF. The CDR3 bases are TGTGCCAGCAGCCACCCGGACAGGGGTGGCTACACCTTC.